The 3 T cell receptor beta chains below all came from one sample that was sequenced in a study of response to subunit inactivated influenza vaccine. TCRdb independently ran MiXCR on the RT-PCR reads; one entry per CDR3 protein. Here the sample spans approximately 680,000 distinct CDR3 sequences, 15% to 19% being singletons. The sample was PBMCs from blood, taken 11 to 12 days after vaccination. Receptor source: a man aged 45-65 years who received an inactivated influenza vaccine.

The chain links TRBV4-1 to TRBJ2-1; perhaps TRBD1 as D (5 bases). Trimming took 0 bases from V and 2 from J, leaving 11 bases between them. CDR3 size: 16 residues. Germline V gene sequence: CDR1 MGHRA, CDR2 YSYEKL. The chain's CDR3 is CASSQEVRAAYNEQFF. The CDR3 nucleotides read TGCGCCAGCAGCCAAGAAGTCAGGGCGGCCTACAATGAGCAGTTCTTC.

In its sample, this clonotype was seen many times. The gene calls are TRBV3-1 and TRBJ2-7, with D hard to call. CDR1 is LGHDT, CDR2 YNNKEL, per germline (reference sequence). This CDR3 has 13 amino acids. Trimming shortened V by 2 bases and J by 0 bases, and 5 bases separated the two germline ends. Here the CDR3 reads CASSQISSYEQYF. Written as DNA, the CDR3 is TGTGCCAGCAGCCAAATAAGCTCCTACGAGCAGTACTTC.

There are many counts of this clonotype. The CDR3 sequence is CSARDLGTSGTSHSYNEQFF. CDR3 nucleotide sequence: TGCAGTGCTAGAGATCTGGGGACTAGCGGGACAAGCCACTCCTACAATGAGCAGTTCTTC. This sequence joins TRBV20-1 and TRBJ2-1; 13 positions agree with TRBD2. V was clipped by 0 bases and J by 0 bases; unmatched bases: 11. From germline, CDR1 is DFQATT and CDR2 SNEGSKA (reference sequence). The CDR3 covers 20 residues.